Listed below are T cell receptor beta chains from one sample, sequenced in a study of OX40 agonist ivuxolimab in advanced cancers. Profiled with immunoSEQ multiplex PCR; TCRdb holds only in-frame clones, not every one. The sample contains 60,000 to 70,000 clones, more than 85% of which appear only once. Source: CD4+ or CD8+ T cells sorted from blood, taken in a trial of the OX40 agonist ivuxolimab. The receptor source for this set is an adult with an advanced solid tumor such as melanoma, head and neck, liver or kidney cancer. Each CDR3 is given with its conserved first and last residue. Each record gives: D gene, J gene, V gene, clone size, CDR3 protein, CDR3 DNA. D genes are given only for firm matches. Size is stated for part of the rows, as once, few or many counts, or as a class when the clone is expanded.

TRBD2 TRBJ2-1 TRBV7-6 . CASSLLSRGGRTYNEQFF TGTGCCAGCAGCTTACTGAGTAGAGGCGGGAGGACCTACAATGAGCAGTTCTTC
. TRBJ2-7 TRBV6-5 . CASSYEGSSYEQYF TGTGCCAGCAGTTACGAGGGCAGCTCCTACGAGCAGTACTTC
. TRBJ2-1 TRBV29-1 . CSVNRKGNEQFF TGCAGCGTCAATAGGAAGGGCAATGAGCAGTTCTTC
TRBD1 TRBJ2-7 TRBV5-4 . CASSWDRGYDSYEQYF TGTGCCAGCAGCTGGGACAGGGGGTACGACTCCTACGAGCAGTACTTC
. TRBJ2-6 TRBV7-9 . CASSPLSGIDRSGANVLTF TGTGCCAGCAGCCCCCTATCGGGGATTGACAGATCTGGGGCCAACGTCCTGACTTTC
. TRBJ2-3 TRBV28 . CASSLTGVTDTQYF TGTGCCAGCAGTTTAACGGGAGTAACAGATACGCAGTATTTT
. TRBJ1-1 TRBV4-1 . CASSSTGPGKGYTEAFF TGCGCCAGCAGCTCTACGGGGCCAGGGAAGGGGTACACTGAAGCTTTCTTT
. TRBJ1-2 TRBV4-1 . CASSQESSLGNYGYTF TGCGCCAGCAGCCAAGAGTCATCCCTAGGCAACTATGGCTACACCTTC
TRBD1 TRBJ2-7 TRBV5-6 . CASSWRDRNSYEQYF TGTGCCAGCAGCTGGCGGGACAGGAACTCCTACGAGCAGTACTTC
TRBD1 TRBJ2-4 TRBV9 . CASSAGIQGVKNIQYF TGTGCCAGCAGCGCAGGGATACAGGGGGTAAAAAACATTCAGTACTTC
. TRBJ2-7 TRBV4-1 . CASSQEQGINEQYF TGCGCCAGCAGCCAAGAACAGGGTATCAACGAGCAGTACTTC
. TRBJ2-7 TRBV4-1 . CASSQSQEVGSGYEQYF TGCGCCAGCAGCCAAAGTCAAGAGGTGGGGTCGGGCTACGAGCAGTACTTC
TRBD1 TRBJ2-3 TRBV27 . CASRTGGSFKYF TGTGCCAGCAGGACAGGGGGATCTTTTAAGTATTTT
TRBD1 TRBJ1-4 TRBV7-9 . CASRPTGVGEKLFF TGTGCCAGCAGGCCAACAGGGGTCGGGGAAAAACTGTTTTTT
. TRBJ1-4 TRBV7-9 . CASSSAGTPNEKLFF TGTGCCAGCAGCTCCGCAGGGACACCTAATGAAAAACTGTTTTTT
. TRBJ2-6 TRBV6-4 few CASSDSSSGAGANVLTF TGTGCCAGCAGTGACTCAAGTTCAGGGGCCGGGGCCAACGTCCTGACTTTC
. TRBJ1-3 TRBV21-1 . CASSKKKNFSGNTIYF TGTGCCAGCAGCAAAAAGAAGAATTTCTCTGGAAACACCATATATTTT
. TRBJ1-1 TRBV6-1 . CASLIWVSDSTEAFF TGTGCCAGCTTAATTTGGGTCAGCGACTCGACTGAAGCTTTCTTT
. TRBJ2-1 TRBV20-1 . CSASGEQFF TGCAGTGCTAGCGGTGAGCAGTTCTTC
. TRBJ1-1 TRBV5-1 . CASSLIGVDTEAFF TGCGCCAGCAGCTTGATTGGAGTAGACACTGAAGCTTTCTTT
. TRBJ1-3 TRBV4-1 . CASSQNGNTIYF TGCGCCAGCAGCCAAAATGGAAACACCATATATTTT
. TRBJ2-1 TRBV27 . CASSLSSFGVPYNEQFF TGTGCCAGCAGTTTATCGTCGTTCGGGGTCCCCTACAATGAGCAGTTCTTC
. TRBJ2-2 TRBV7-2 . CASSPGLTNTGELFF TGTGCCAGCAGCCCGGGACTTACCAACACCGGGGAGCTGTTTTTT
TRBD1 TRBJ1-1 TRBV9 . CASSPHQTGLTEAFF TGTGCCAGCAGCCCCCACCAGACAGGGCTAACTGAAGCTTTCTTT
. TRBJ2-5 TRBV5-6 . CASSTQGGSEETQYF TGTGCCAGCAGCACCCAGGGCGGGTCAGAAGAGACCCAGTACTTC
. TRBJ2-7 TRBV6-1 once CASTLLGGYEQYF TGTGCCAGCACCCTCCTAGGGGGGTACGAGCAGTACTTC
. TRBJ2-1 TRBV2 . CASSAWVASSYNEQFF TGTGCCAGCAGTGCCTGGGTGGCAAGCTCCTACAATGAGCAGTTCTTC
. TRBJ2-1 TRBV7-3 . CASSSSRRDPTDNEQFF TGTGCCAGCAGCTCCAGCAGGCGGGATCCCACGGACAATGAGCAGTTCTTC
. TRBJ2-1 TRBV18 . CASSPPESSYNEQFF TGTGCCAGCTCACCCCCGGAGAGCTCCTACAATGAGCAGTTCTTC
TRBD1 TRBJ2-5 TRBV7-9 . CASSLRQGDQETQYF TGTGCCAGCAGCTTAAGACAGGGCGACCAAGAGACCCAGTACTTC
TRBD1 TRBJ2-4 TRBV27 . CASRPGTGNKNIQYF TGTGCCAGCAGACCCGGGACAGGGAATAAAAACATTCAGTACTTC
. TRBJ2-7 TRBV4-1 once CAGGGDGSSYEQYF TGCGCTGGGGGGGGCGACGGGAGTTCCTACGAGCAGTACTTC
. TRBJ2-5 TRBV28 few CASSWGSREETQYF TGTGCCAGCAGTTGGGGCAGTCGGGAGGAGACCCAGTACTTC
TRBD1 TRBJ1-4 TRBV28 . CASSSGTANEKLFF TGTGCCAGCAGTTCCGGGACAGCGAATGAAAAACTGTTTTTT
. TRBJ2-2 TRBV4-1 . CASSQASTELFF TGCGCCAGCAGCCAAGCGTCCACAGAGCTGTTTTTT
. TRBJ1-5 TRBV19 once CASTWGRAPERHQPQHF TGTGCCAGTACCTGGGGGAGGGCACCCGAAAGGCATCAGCCCCAGCATTTT
. TRBJ2-1 TRBV7-2 . CASSLEPGLQYNEQFF TGTGCCAGCAGCTTAGAACCCGGACTCCAATACAATGAGCAGTTCTTC
TRBD2 TRBJ2-7 TRBV5-1 . CASSLAGTSYEQYF TGCGCCAGCAGCCTAGCGGGCACATCCTACGAGCAGTACTTC
TRBD1 TRBJ2-7 TRBV5-1 . CASSYGTGPYEQYF TGCGCCAGCAGCTACGGGACAGGGCCCTACGAGCAGTACTTC
. TRBJ2-7 TRBV7-9 . CASKGVYEQYF TGTGCCAGCAAGGGGGTGTACGAGCAGTACTTC
TRBD1 TRBJ2-5 TRBV10-2 . CASIRTGAFQETQYF TGCGCCAGCATTCGGACAGGGGCTTTCCAAGAGACCCAGTACTTC
. TRBJ2-7 TRBV4-3 . CASSQDRGSLYEQYF TGCGCCAGCAGCCAAGACAGGGGAAGTTTGTACGAGCAGTACTTC
TRBD1 TRBJ1-1 TRBV19 . CASSTGGNTEAFF TGTGCCAGTAGTACAGGGGGGAACACTGAAGCTTTCTTT
TRBD2 TRBJ2-5 TRBV28 . CASSFISGTSGTGAQYF TGTGCCAGCAGTTTCATTTCGGGGACTAGCGGGACCGGGGCCCAGTACTTC
TRBD2 TRBJ2-1 TRBV9 . CASSVTLAGANTFSLNEQFF TGTGCCAGCAGCGTAACCTTAGCGGGAGCGAACACATTTTCCCTTAATGAGCAGTTCTTC
. TRBJ2-1 TRBV28 . CASSLYGESYNEQFF TGTGCCAGCAGTTTGTATGGCGAATCCTACAATGAGCAGTTCTTC
. TRBJ2-6 TRBV9 . CASRSQGAGANVLTF TGTGCCAGCAGGAGTCAAGGGGCTGGGGCCAACGTCCTGACTTTC
. TRBJ2-7 TRBV5-4 . CASSLVQGLGEQYF TGTGCCAGCAGCTTGGTCCAGGGGTTAGGCGAGCAGTACTTC
. TRBJ2-7 TRBV11-3 . CASSLARGGNEQYF TGTGCCAGCAGCTTAGCCAGGGGTGGCAACGAGCAGTACTTC
. TRBJ1-5 TRBV6-5 once CASSMGSNQPQHF TGTGCCAGCAGCATGGGTAGCAATCAGCCCCAGCATTTT
. TRBJ2-7 TRBV13 . CASSLGHEQYF TGTGCCAGCAGCTTGGGTCACGAGCAGTACTTC
. TRBJ2-2 TRBV20-1 . CSAWVAGELFF TGCAGTGCTTGGGTGGCCGGGGAGCTGTTTTTT
. TRBJ2-1 TRBV13 . CASSLGSPAGMNEQFF TGTGCCAGCAGCTTAGGGTCTCCGGCTGGCATGAATGAGCAGTTCTTC
TRBD2 TRBJ2-7 TRBV9 . CASSVNGQRERDEQYF TGTGCCAGCAGCGTTAACGGCCAGCGGGAGCGGGACGAGCAGTACTTC
TRBD1 TRBJ1-4 TRBV7-9 . CASSLDAQGATGEKLFF TGTGCCAGCAGCTTAGATGCCCAGGGGGCTACGGGTGAAAAACTGTTTTTT
TRBD1 TRBJ2-6 TRBV10-2 . CASSETGGSGANVLTF TGCGCCAGCAGTGAGACAGGGGGCTCTGGGGCCAACGTCCTGACTTTC
. TRBJ2-1 TRBV28 . CASRSGQSSYNEQFF TGTGCCAGCAGGAGCGGGCAAAGCTCCTACAATGAGCAGTTCTTC